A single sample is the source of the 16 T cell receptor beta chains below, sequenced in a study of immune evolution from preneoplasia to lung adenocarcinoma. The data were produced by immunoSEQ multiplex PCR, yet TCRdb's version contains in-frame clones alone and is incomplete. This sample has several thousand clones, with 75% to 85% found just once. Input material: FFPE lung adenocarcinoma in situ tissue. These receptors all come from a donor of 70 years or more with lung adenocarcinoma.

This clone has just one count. The CDR3: CASSSGGVGELFF. DNA of the CDR3: TGTGCCAGCAGCTCCGGGGGTGTAGGGGAGCTGTTTTTT. The V and J genes are TRBV13 and TRBJ2-2; possibly TRBD2 for D (6 bases). CDR1 is PRHDT, CDR2 FYEKMQ, per germline (reference sequence). The CDR3 is 13 residues long. Trimming removed 4 bases at V and 8 bases at J, with 11 bases between.

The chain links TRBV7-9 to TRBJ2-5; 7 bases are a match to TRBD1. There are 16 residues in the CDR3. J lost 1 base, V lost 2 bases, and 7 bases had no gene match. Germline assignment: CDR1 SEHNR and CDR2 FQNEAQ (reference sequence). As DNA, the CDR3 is TGTGCCAGCAGCTTAAAAGGGGGCGCCGGCCAAGAGACCCAGTACTTC. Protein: CASSLKGGAGQETQYF. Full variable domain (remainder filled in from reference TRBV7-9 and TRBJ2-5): DTGVSQNPRHKITKRGQNVTFRCDPISEHNRLYWYRQTLGQGPEFLTYFQNEAQLEKSRLLSDRFSAERPKGSFSTLEIQRTEQGDSAMYLCASSLKGGAGQETQYFGPGTRLLVL.

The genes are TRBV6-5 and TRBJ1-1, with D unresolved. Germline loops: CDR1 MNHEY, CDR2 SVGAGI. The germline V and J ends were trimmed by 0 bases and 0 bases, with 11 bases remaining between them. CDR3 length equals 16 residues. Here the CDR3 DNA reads TGTGCCAGCAGTTACTCGAGGGTTCTCTTGAACACTGAAGCTTTCTTT. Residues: CASSYSRVLLNTEAFF.

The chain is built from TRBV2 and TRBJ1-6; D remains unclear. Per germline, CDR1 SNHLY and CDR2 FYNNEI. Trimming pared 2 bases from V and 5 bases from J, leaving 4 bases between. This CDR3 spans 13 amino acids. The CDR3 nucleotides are TGTGCCAGCAGTGAACAGAATAATTCACCCCTCCACTTT. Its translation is CASSEQNNSPLHF.

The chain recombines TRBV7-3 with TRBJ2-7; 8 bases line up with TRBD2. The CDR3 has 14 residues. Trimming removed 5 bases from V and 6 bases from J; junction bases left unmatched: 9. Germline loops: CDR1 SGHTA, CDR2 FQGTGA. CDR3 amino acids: CASSNTGTSPEQYF. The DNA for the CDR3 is TGTGCCAGCAGCAACACCGGGACTAGTCCCGAGCAGTACTTC.

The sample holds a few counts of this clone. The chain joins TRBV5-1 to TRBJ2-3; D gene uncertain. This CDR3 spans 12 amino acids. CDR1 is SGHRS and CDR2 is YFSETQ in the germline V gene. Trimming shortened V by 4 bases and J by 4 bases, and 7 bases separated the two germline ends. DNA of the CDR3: TGCGCCAGCAGCGCCCCGGCAGATACGCAGTATTTT. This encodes CASSAPADTQYF.

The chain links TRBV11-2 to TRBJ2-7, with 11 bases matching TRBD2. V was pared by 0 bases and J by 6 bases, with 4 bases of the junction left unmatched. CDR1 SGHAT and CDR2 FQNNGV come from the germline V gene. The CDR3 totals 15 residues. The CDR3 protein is CASSLDGSGRAEQYF. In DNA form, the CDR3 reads TGTGCCAGCAGCTTAGATGGTAGCGGGAGGGCCGAGCAGTACTTC.

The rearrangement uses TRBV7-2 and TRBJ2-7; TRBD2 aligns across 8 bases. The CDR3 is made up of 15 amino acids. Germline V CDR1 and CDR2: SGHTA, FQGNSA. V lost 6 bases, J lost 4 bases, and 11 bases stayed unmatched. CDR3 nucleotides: TGTGCCAGCAGTAACTCGTTAACGGGGGGGTACGAGCAGTACTTC. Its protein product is CASSNSLTGGYEQYF.

The CDR3 spells CASTLLVYPNTEAFF. CDR3 nucleotide sequence: TGTGCCAGCACCTTACTGGTATACCCGAACACTGAAGCTTTCTTT. The chain uses TRBV5-6 and TRBJ1-1, with D hard to call. Per the germline V gene, CDR1 is SGHDT and CDR2 is YYEEEE. Between the trimmed V and J ends, which lost 6 bases and 1 base, there was a span of 16 bases. This CDR3 is built from 15 residues.

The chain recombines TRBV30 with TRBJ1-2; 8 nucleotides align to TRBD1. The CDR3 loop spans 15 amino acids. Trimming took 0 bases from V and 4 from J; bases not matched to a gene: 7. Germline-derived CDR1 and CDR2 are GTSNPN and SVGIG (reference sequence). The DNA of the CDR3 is TGTGCCTGGAGTGTCCCTACCCAGGGGGCCTATGGCTACACCTTC. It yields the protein CAWSVPTQGAYGYTF.

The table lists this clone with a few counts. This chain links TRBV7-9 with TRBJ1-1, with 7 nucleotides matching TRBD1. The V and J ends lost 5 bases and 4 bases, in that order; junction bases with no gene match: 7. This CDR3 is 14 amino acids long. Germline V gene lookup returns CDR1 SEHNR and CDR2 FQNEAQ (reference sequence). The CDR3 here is CASSTQGVFTEAFF. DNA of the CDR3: TGTGCCAGCAGCACTCAGGGGGTTTTCACTGAAGCTTTCTTT.

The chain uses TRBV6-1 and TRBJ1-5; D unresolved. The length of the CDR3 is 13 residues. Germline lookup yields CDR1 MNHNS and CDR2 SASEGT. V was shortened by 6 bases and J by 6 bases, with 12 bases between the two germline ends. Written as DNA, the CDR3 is TGTGCCAGCAGCCAGTCGGCGGGTCAGCCCCAGCATTTT. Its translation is CASSQSAGQPQHF.

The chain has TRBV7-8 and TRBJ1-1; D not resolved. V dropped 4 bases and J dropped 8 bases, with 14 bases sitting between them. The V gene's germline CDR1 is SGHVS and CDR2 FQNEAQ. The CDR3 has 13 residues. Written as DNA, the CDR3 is TGTGCCAGCAGCTATCGGGAGCAAGGAGAAGCTTTCTTT. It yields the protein CASSYREQGEAFF.

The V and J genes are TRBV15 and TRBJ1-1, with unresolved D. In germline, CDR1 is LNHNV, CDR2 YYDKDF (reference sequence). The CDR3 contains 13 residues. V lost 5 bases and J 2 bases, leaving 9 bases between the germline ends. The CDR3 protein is CATSVQFNTEAFF. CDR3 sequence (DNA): TGTGCCACCAGCGTTCAGTTTAACACTGAAGCTTTCTTT.

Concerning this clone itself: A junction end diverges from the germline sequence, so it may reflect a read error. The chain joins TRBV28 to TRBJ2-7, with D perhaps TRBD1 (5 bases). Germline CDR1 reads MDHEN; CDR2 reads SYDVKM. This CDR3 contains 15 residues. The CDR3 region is CASSLIPGPPYKQYF. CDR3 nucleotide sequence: TGTGCCAGCAGTTTAATCCCAGGGCCCCCCTACAAGCAGTACTTC.

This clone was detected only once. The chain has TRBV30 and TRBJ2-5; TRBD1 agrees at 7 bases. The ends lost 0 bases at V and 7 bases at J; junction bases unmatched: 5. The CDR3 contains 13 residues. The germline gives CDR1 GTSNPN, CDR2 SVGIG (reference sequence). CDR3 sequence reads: CAWSVVRTGTQYF. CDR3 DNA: TGTGCCTGGAGTGTTGTTAGGACAGGGACCCAGTACTTC.